A single sample is the source of the 21 T cell receptor beta chains below, sequenced in a study of blood T cell repertoires in COVID-19. Only in-frame clones appear in the TCRdb table, and some are missing; sequencing was by immunoSEQ multiplex PCR. Found here are about 210,000 clones, roughly 80% of them singletons; the top ten hold 0.95%. Sequenced input: peripheral blood. The receptors stem from a man between 60 and 70 years old with COVID-19, enrolled during active disease.

The sample holds a few counts of this clone. The V and J genes are TRBV6-5 and TRBJ2-7, with a possible D match to TRBD2 (6 bases). V lost 4 bases and J 0 bases, leaving 13 bases between the germline ends. Germline assignment: CDR1 MNHEY and CDR2 SVGAGI. The CDR3 spans 15 residues. CDR3 sequence reads: CASSSPAGSSYEQYF. Written as DNA, the CDR3 is TGTGCCAGCAGTTCCCCCGCCGGGAGCTCCTACGAGCAGTACTTC.

The chain combines TRBV2 with TRBJ2-5; D is perhaps TRBD2 (6 bases). V was cut by 3 bases and J by 1 base, with 15 bases left in between. CDR1 and CDR2 (germline): SNHLY, FYNNEI. The CDR3 sequence is 16 residues long. CDR3 region: CASSEDGGPPQETQYF. In DNA form, the CDR3 reads TGTGCCAGCAGTGAGGACGGGGGTCCCCCCCAAGAGACCCAGTACTTC.

Only one count was recorded for this clone. The V and J genes are TRBV7-2 and TRBJ1-4; possibly TRBD1 for D (5 bases). CDR1 SGHTA and CDR2 FQGNSA come from the germline V gene. V lost 5 bases to trimming and J lost 4 bases, with 11 bases between them. This CDR3 is built from 14 residues. DNA of the CDR3: TGTGCCAGCAGCCTTCAGGGAAGTAATGAAAAACTGTTTTTT. Encoded protein: CASSLQGSNEKLFF.

This sequence joins TRBV4-1 and TRBJ1-1; tentative D call: TRBD1 (6 bases). The V gene lost 2 bases and the J gene lost 3 bases, with 19 bases spanning the gap. Germline V gene lookup returns CDR1 MGHRA and CDR2 YSYEKL. This CDR3 is 17 amino acids long. This CDR3 reads CASSQKGTGYLDTEAFF. The DNA of the CDR3 is TGCGCCAGCAGCCAAAAGGGAACAGGGTATTTGGACACTGAAGCTTTCTTT.

This sequence joins TRBV28 and TRBJ1-2; 8 nucleotides match TRBD1. V lost 2 bases, J lost 2 bases, and 7 bases stayed unmatched. Germline CDR1 and CDR2: MDHEN and SYDVKM. The CDR3 is made up of 16 amino acids. CDR3 amino acids: CASSLPGQDTNYGYTF. The CDR3, as DNA: TGTGCCAGCAGTTTACCGGGACAGGATACCAACTATGGCTACACCTTC.

This clone was counted only a few times. The chain recombines TRBV27 with TRBJ1-1; no firm D call. This CDR3 is built from 13 residues. Germline V gene sequence: CDR1 MNHEY, CDR2 SMNVEV (reference sequence). The V end lost 6 bases, the J end lost 10 bases, and 18 bases lay between the germline ends. This CDR3 is CASSQRTKEGAFF. The CDR3 DNA reads TGTGCCAGCAGCCAAAGGACTAAAGAGGGAGCTTTCTTT.

The CDR3: CASSYRAASGSLKGNEQFF. The CDR3 DNA is TGTGCCAGCAGTTACCGAGCGGCTAGCGGCTCTTTAAAAGGGAATGAGCAGTTCTTC. This sequence joins TRBV6-2 or TRBV6-3 and TRBJ2-1, with TRBD2 identical over 7 bases. The trim removed 2 bases at V and 7 bases at J, leaving 20 bases unmatched. In germline, CDR1 is MNHEY, CDR2 SVGEGT. The CDR3 consists of 19 residues.

The CDR3 loop is CASSFLAGELFF. Here the CDR3 DNA reads TGTGCCAGCAGTTTCCTCGCCGGGGAGCTGTTTTTT. This chain links TRBV27 with TRBJ2-2; D is undetermined. V was cut by 3 bases and J by 6 bases, with 5 bases left in between. The germline V gene has CDR1 MNHEY and CDR2 SMNVEV (reference sequence). There are 12 residues in the CDR3.

The chain employs TRBV5-1 and TRBJ1-2; 7 bases match TRBD1. V lost 4 bases, J lost 7 bases, and 13 bases stayed unmatched. From germline, CDR1 is SGHRS and CDR2 YFSETQ. The CDR3 extends over 15 amino acids. This CDR3 is CASSAVGQGVGGYTF. The CDR3 DNA reads as TGCGCCAGCAGCGCGGTGGGCCAGGGGGTAGGTGGCTACACCTTC.

The chain couples TRBV25-1 to TRBJ1-1, with a tentative D call TRBD1 (5 bases). CDR1 and CDR2 (germline): MGHDK, SYGVNS. V dropped 5 bases and J dropped 1 base, with 14 bases sitting between them. CDR3 length: 15 amino acids. For the CDR3, the DNA is TGTGCCAGCAGTCTACCGGGACTCCCGAACACTGAAGCTTTCTTT. Its protein product is CASSLPGLPNTEAFF. Combining the CDR3 with reference TRBV25-1 and TRBJ1-1 gives the whole variable domain EADIYQTPRYLVIGTGKKITLECSQTMGHDKMYWYQQDPGMELHLIHYSYGVNSTEKGDLSSESTVSRIRTEHFPLTLESARPSHTSQYLCASSLPGLPNTEAFFGQGTRLTVV.

This clone was observed once. This chain joins TRBV6-5 and TRBJ1-2; D unresolved. CDR3 length: 14 amino acids. Trimming pared 5 bases from V and 4 bases from J, leaving 14 bases between. Germline V gene lookup returns CDR1 MNHEY and CDR2 SVGAGI. CDR3 residues: CASSPAGSGYGYTF. The CDR3 DNA is TGTGCCAGCAGTCCGGCGGGATCCGGCTATGGCTACACCTTC.

The rearrangement uses TRBV18 and TRBJ1-4; 9 nucleotides line up with TRBD1. Looked up from germline, CDR1 is KGHSH and CDR2 is LQKENI. CDR3 length: 16 residues. V lost 2 bases, J lost 8 bases, and 9 bases stayed unmatched. Written as DNA, the CDR3 is TGTGCCAGCTCACCATGGGGCGTAACAGGGGGCGAAAAACTGTTTTTT. It is translated as CASSPWGVTGGEKLFF. The full variable domain, rest sourced from reference TRBV18 and TRBJ1-4, is NAGVMQNPRHLVRRRGQEARLRCSPMKGHSHVYWYRQLPEEGLKFMVYLQKENIIDESGMPKERFSAEFPKEGPSILRIQQVVRGDSAAYFCASSPWGVTGGEKLFFGSGTQLSVL.

The chain uses TRBV10-3 and TRBJ1-5; 8 bases agree with TRBD1. CDR3 length: 14 residues. CDR1 ENHRY and CDR2 SYGVKD come from the germline V gene. Trimming at V came to 10 bases and at J to 1 base, leaving 6 bases not matched to a gene. In DNA form, the CDR3 reads TGTGCCACTCGACAGGGGATGAGCAATCAGCCCCAGCATTTT. Amino acid sequence: CATRQGMSNQPQHF.

This clone has only one observation. The chain has TRBV3-1 (or the pseudogene TRBV3-2) and TRBJ1-6; D possibly corresponds to TRBD1 (6 bases). From germline, CDR1 is LGHDT and CDR2 YNNKEL (reference sequence). The ends were cut back, 1 base at V and 10 bases at J, with 17 bases in the middle. CDR3 length: 16 residues. The CDR3 is CASSQGFTGTASPLHF. In nucleotides, the CDR3 is TGTGCCAGCAGCCAAGGATTTACAGGGACGGCGTCACCCCTCCACTTT.

The V and J genes are TRBV18 and TRBJ1-1; D gene uncertain. This CDR3 is 12 amino acids long. CDR1 KGHSH and CDR2 LQKENI come from the germline V gene. Trimming removed 5 bases from V and 5 bases from J, with 9 bases in between. CDR3 nucleotide sequence: TGTGCCAGCTCAGTCGGAGGAACTGAAGCTTTCTTT. This sequence encodes CASSVGGTEAFF.

CDR3 protein: CASSLRSGRVDEQFF. The CDR3 DNA follows: TGTGCCAGCAGCTTAAGAAGCGGGAGGGTTGATGAGCAGTTCTTC. This chain links TRBV7-3 with TRBJ2-1; 10 bases align to TRBD2. Germline CDR1 and CDR2: SGHTA and FQGTGA. This CDR3 region has 15 residues. J gave up 8 bases and V 1 base, and 5 bases lay outside the gene matches.

The V gene is TRBV19, the J gene TRBJ1-1; no definite D call. Germline assignment: CDR1 LNHDA and CDR2 SQIVND (reference sequence). V was shortened by 5 bases and J by 4 bases, with 20 bases between the two germline ends. The CDR3 is 16 residues long. CDR3 loop: CASSPAQTPSSTEAFF. Here the CDR3 DNA reads TGTGCCAGTAGTCCCGCCCAGACACCCTCGTCCACTGAAGCTTTCTTT.

In this sample, this clone turned up a few times. The chain has TRBV3-1 (or the pseudogene TRBV3-2) and TRBJ2-7; 8 nucleotides agree with TRBD2. CDR3 size: 17 residues. Germline CDR1 and CDR2: LGHDT and YNNKEL (reference sequence). The J segment lost 5 bases and the V segment lost 4 bases, leaving 16 bases of the junction unmatched. The CDR3 loop reads CASSPRGGGLAVNEQYF. CDR3 bases: TGTGCCAGCAGCCCCAGGGGCGGAGGACTAGCAGTAAACGAGCAGTACTTC.

J is TRBJ1-1 and V is TRBV10-2, with 9 nucleotides matching TRBD1. Germline V gene sequence: CDR1 WSHSY, CDR2 SAAADI. The CDR3 spans 14 residues. With V trimmed by 5 bases and J by 1 base, 2 bases remained unmatched. CDR3 nucleotides: TGCGCCAGCAGTCCGACAGGGGGGAACACTGAAGCTTTCTTT. It yields the protein CASSPTGGNTEAFF.

The chain carries TRBV5-4 and TRBJ2-7; D not resolved. V lost 5 bases and J 7 bases, leaving 16 bases between the germline ends. CDR3 length: 13 residues. Looked up from germline, CDR1 is SGHNT and CDR2 is YYREEE (reference sequence). CDR3 amino acids: CASSRVGAREQYF. DNA of the CDR3: TGTGCCAGCAGTAGAGTAGGAGCGCGGGAGCAGTACTTC. Filled out from reference TRBV5-4 and TRBJ2-7, the complete variable domain reads ETGVTQSPTHLIKTRGQQVTLRCSSQSGHNTVSWYQQALGQGPQFIFQYYREEENGRGNFPPRFSGLQFPNYSSELNVNALELDDSALYLCASSRVGAREQYFGPGTRLTVT.

The rearrangement uses TRBV18 and TRBJ2-1, with TRBD2 identical over 13 bases. The trim removed 3 bases at V and 6 bases at J, leaving 2 bases unmatched. The CDR3 extends over 15 amino acids. Germline CDR1 KGHSH, CDR2 LQKENI. DNA of the CDR3: TGTGCCAGCTCACCGGGGACTAGCGGGGCCAATGAGCAGTTCTTC. Translation gives CASSPGTSGANEQFF.